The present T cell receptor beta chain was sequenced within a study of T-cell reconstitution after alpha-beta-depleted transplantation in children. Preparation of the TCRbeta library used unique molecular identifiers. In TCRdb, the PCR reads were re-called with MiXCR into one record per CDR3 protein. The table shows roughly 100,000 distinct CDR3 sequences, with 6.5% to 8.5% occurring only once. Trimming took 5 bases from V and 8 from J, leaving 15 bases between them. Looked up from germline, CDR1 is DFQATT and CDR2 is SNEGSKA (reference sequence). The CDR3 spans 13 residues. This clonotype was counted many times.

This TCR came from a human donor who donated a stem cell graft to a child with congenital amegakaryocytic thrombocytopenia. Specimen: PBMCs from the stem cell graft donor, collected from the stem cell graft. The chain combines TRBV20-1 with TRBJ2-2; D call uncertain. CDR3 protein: CSAVRTDGGELFF. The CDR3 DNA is TGCAGTGCTGTTAGGACCGATGGTGGGGAGCTGTTTTTT.